This T cell receptor (beta chain) was captured in a study of blood T cell repertoires in COVID-19. V lost 7 bases to trimming and J lost 1 base, with 17 bases between them. CDR3 length equals 15 residues. From germline, CDR1 is SGHKS and CDR2 YYEKEE (reference sequence). Profiled with immunoSEQ multiplex PCR; TCRdb holds only in-frame clones, not every one. The repertoire includes 220,000 or so clones, 86% of them detected once, and 2% to 2.5% sits in the top ten. This clonotype was sampled from a woman aged 45-65 years who had recovered from COVID-19. The gene calls are TRBV5-5 and TRBJ1-2, with unresolved D. The specimen sequenced was PBMCs or T cells enriched from blood (not recorded which). The CDR3 region has the DNA TGTGCCAGCTCCCAATATGGAAGCGGTAACTATGGCTACACCTTC. Its protein product is CASSQYGSGNYGYTF.